This T cell receptor (beta chain) was found in a study of STAT5B mutations in CD4+ large granular lymphocyte leukemia. Study-wide background: Among healthy controls, a particular HLA allele went with more CDR3 'QG' motifs. Study-level points and caveats: Without putative leukemic clones, patient CD4-sorted repertoires remained more clonal than healthy CD4+ repertoires. Over 20% of private leukemic clonotypes occurred rarely in other patients' non-leukemic repertoires. 8/27 top patient clones versus 2/35 control clones were TRBV06-family.

CDR1 is LNHDA and CDR2 is SQIVND in the germline V gene (reference sequence). This CDR3 has 14 amino acids. V was trimmed by 5 bases and J by 9 bases, leaving 19 bases between them. The method was immunoSEQ multiplex PCR; TCRdb's version includes in-frame clones alone and lacks a portion of them. Of more than 30,000 clones listed, 79% are singletons. On this clone itself: Its target is not known.

The chain has TRBV19 and TRBJ2-5, with D tentatively TRBD2 (5 bases). The clonotype was recovered from a human donor in good health. Sequencing was done on a sample of CD4+ T cells from blood buffy coats. The CDR3 is CASSPRAPQAAQYF. In nucleotides, the CDR3 is TGTGCCAGTAGTCCCCGGGCCCCCCAAGCGGCCCAGTACTTC.